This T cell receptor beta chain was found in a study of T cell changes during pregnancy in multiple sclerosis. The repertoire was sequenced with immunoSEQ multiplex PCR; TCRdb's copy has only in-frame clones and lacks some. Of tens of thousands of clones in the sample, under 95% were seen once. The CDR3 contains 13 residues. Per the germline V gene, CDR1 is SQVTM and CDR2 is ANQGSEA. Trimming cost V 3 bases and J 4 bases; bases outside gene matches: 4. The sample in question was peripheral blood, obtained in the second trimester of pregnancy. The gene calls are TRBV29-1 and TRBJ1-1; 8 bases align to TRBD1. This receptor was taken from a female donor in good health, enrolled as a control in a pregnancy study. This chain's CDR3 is CSVDGTGGTEAFF. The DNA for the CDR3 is TGCAGCGTTGATGGCACAGGGGGCACTGAAGCTTTCTTT. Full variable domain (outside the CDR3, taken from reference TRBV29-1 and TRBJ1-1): SAVISQKPSRDICQRGTSLTIQCQVDSQVTMMFWYRQQPGQSLTLIATANQGSEATYESGFVIDKFPISRPNLTFSTLTVSNMSPEDSSIYLCSVDGTGGTEAFFGQGTRLTVV.